What follows are 23 T cell receptor beta chains derived from one specimen sequenced in a study of metastatic and nonmetastatic thyroid tumors. Not a single patient had been given any form of treatment at any point before undergoing thyroid surgery. TCRdb reanalyzed the PCR reads with MiXCR. This sample has about 89,000 clones, with about an eighth found just once. The sequenced sample consisted of tumor tissue. These receptors originate from a female donor with papillary thyroid cancer or a benign thyroid nodule (not recorded which). Some clones in this sample may be carry-over from other donors' samples.

In the case of this clone: The junction shows a germline mismatch at one end, possibly a read error. The rearrangement joins TRBV14 to TRBJ1-1; D ambiguous. Germline assignment: CDR1 SGHDN and CDR2 FVKESK. The CDR3 length is 14 residues. CDR3 in DNA: TGTGCCATCAGCCAAGTGTGGGGGAACACTGAAGCTTTCTTT. It specifies CAISQVWGNTEAFF.

This clone was recorded many times. The chain links TRBV3-1 to TRBJ1-1; D remains unclear. The CDR3 totals 14 residues. Germline CDR1 reads LGHDT; CDR2 reads YNNKEL (reference sequence). The V and J ends lost 4 bases and 2 bases respectively, with 11 bases between them. For the CDR3, the DNA is TGTGCCAGCAGCCCGGGGTCTGGAAACACTGAAGCTTTCTTT. The encoded protein is CASSPGSGNTEAFF.

This clone came up a few times. This could be a read error, since a much larger clone is one nucleotide away. The rearrangement uses TRBV7-8 and TRBJ1-1, with D hard to call. CDR3 length: 11 residues. The germline CDR1 and CDR2 sequences are SGHVS and FQNEAQ. Trimming took off 5 bases at V and 10 bases at J, with 11 bases between the two ends. For the CDR3, the DNA is TGTGCCAGCAGCCTCGTGATTGGAGCTTTCTTT. Translation: CASSLVIGAFF. Using reference TRBV7-8 and TRBJ1-1 for the parts outside the CDR3, the full variable domain is GAGVSQSPRYKVAKRGQDVALRCDPISGHVSLFWYQQALGQGPEFLTYFQNEAQLDKSGLPSDRFFAERPEGSVSTLKIQRTQQEDSAVYLCASSLVIGAFFGQGTRLTVV.

This clone was detected ten times or more. The rearrangement links TRBV11-2 to TRBJ2-5; tentatively, D is TRBD1 (5 bases). Trimming pared 4 bases from V and 2 bases from J, leaving 11 bases between. From germline, CDR1 is SGHAT and CDR2 FQNNGV. This CDR3 region has 14 residues. CDR3 in DNA: TGTGCCAGCAGCTCGGCTGACAGTCAAGAGACCCAGTACTTC. As protein: CASSSADSQETQYF.

In regard to this clone: This may arise from a read error, as a much more abundant clone is one base away. This chain uses TRBV19 with TRBJ2-1; 9 nucleotides align to TRBD1. Germline V CDR1 and CDR2: LNHDA, SQIVND (reference sequence). This CDR3 spans 16 amino acids. Written as DNA, the CDR3 is TGTGCCAGTAGCACGGTCGGACAGGGGATCTTCAATGATCAGTTCTTC. Translated, it gives CASSTVGQGIFNDQFF. Together with reference TRBV19 and TRBJ2-1, the CDR3 gives the full variable domain: DGGITQSPKYLFRKEGQNVTLSCEQNLNHDAMYWYRQDPGQGLRLIYYSQIVNDFQKGDIAEGYSVSREKKESFPLTVTSAQKNPTAFYLCASSTVGQGIFNDQFFGPGTRLTVL.

This clone appeared many times. V and J are TRBV9 and TRBJ1-1; the D is unclear. The CDR3 is made up of 14 amino acids. V was pared by 0 bases and J by 0 bases, with 6 bases between. CDR1 and CDR2 from the germline V gene are SGDLS and YYNGEE. The CDR3 is CASSVDTMNTEAFF. Written as DNA, the CDR3 is TGTGCCAGCAGCGTAGACACAATGAACACTGAAGCTTTCTTT.

The CDR3 is CASSSNRGKETQYF. Here the CDR3 DNA reads TGTGCCAGCAGCTCGAACAGGGGGAAAGAGACCCAGTACTTC. The chain is built from TRBV5-6 and TRBJ2-5, with 8 bases aligning to TRBD1. Trimming at V came to 3 bases and at J to 3 bases, leaving 4 bases not matched to a gene. Germline CDR1 is SGHDT and CDR2 is YYEEEE. The CDR3 sequence is 14 residues long.

This clone has only a few counts. A clone one base away is much larger, so this may be a read error. This chain links TRBV28 with TRBJ2-3; the match to TRBD1 covers 9 bases. The CDR3 covers 14 residues. J was trimmed by 6 bases and V by 6 bases; bases with no gene match: 7. Germline V gene lookup returns CDR1 MDHEN and CDR2 SYDVKM. The CDR3 spells CASRTGQGTDTQYF. CDR3 in DNA: TGTGCCAGCAGAACGGGACAGGGTACGGATACGCAGTATTTT.

There are many counts of this clone. The gene calls are TRBV5-5 and TRBJ1-4; weak D call: TRBD1 (5 bases). The germline V and J ends were trimmed by 4 bases and 7 bases, with 20 bases remaining between them. CDR1 is SGHKS, CDR2 YYEKEE, per germline (reference sequence). The CDR3 is 16 amino acids. CDR3 bases: TGTGCCAGCAGCCCCCCGGGAGGGGATATAGCTGAAAAACTGTTTTTT. Residues: CASSPPGGDIAEKLFF. Full variable domain (outside the CDR3, taken from reference TRBV5-5 and TRBJ1-4): DAGVTQSPTHLIKTRGQQVTLRCSPISGHKSVSWYQQVLGQGPQFIFQYYEKEERGRGNFPDRFSARQFPNYSSELNVNALLLGDSALYLCASSPPGGDIAEKLFFGSGTQLSVL.

V is TRBV12-3 or TRBV12-4 and J is TRBJ1-2, with D maybe TRBD1 (5 bases). The CDR3 covers 16 residues. Between the trimmed V and J ends, which lost 6 bases and 3 bases, there was a span of 20 bases. The CDR3 nucleotides are TGTGCCAGCAGCCCCCAACCCCAGGGCCGGGACTATGGCTACACCTTC. Amino acid sequence: CASSPQPQGRDYGYTF.

This clone was picked up many times. This chain joins TRBV5-1 and TRBJ2-7, with a possible D match to TRBD2 (5 bases). V was pared by 0 bases and J by 2 bases, with 15 bases between. The CDR3 runs 16 residues. Germline V gives CDR1 SGHRS, CDR2 YFSETQ. The CDR3 protein is CASSLGLARGTYEQYF. CDR3 DNA: TGCGCCAGCAGCTTGGGATTGGCTAGAGGGACCTACGAGCAGTACTTC.

Comments on this clone: The germline gene is not matched at one end of the junction; a read error may be the cause. CDR3 bases: TGTGCCAGCAGCGTAGCGGCTGCGGGGATAGCGAACACCGGGGGGCTGTTTTTT. It encodes CASSVAAAGIANTGGLFF. The rearrangement links TRBV9 to TRBJ2-2, with D maybe TRBD2 (6 bases). This CDR3 is built from 18 residues. CDR1 SGDLS and CDR2 YYNGEE come from the germline V gene.

This clone was detected many times. The rearrangement uses TRBV5-1 and TRBJ1-2; maybe TRBD1 (6 bases). CDR1 is SGHRS and CDR2 is YFSETQ in the germline V gene. This CDR3 has 14 residues. With 0 bases removed from V and 6 bases from J, the gap between germline ends came to 12 bases. The CDR3 DNA is TGCGCCAGCAGCTTGGCCACGGGGGCTGATGGCTACACCTTC. It yields the protein CASSLATGADGYTF.

This clone appeared many times. The CDR3 region has the DNA TGCAGTGCTAGATCTGGGGACCCCAGCGACGAGCAGTACTTC. This gives the protein CSARSGDPSDEQYF. The chain carries TRBV20-1 and TRBJ2-7; D may correspond to TRBD1 or TRBD2 (5 bases each). Per the germline V gene, CDR1 is DFQATT and CDR2 is SNEGSKA (reference sequence). Trimming shortened V by 2 bases and J by 5 bases, and 16 bases separated the two germline ends. This CDR3 is 14 amino acids long.

This clone showed up just a few times. The V gene is TRBV18, the J gene TRBJ2-1; D ambiguous. The CDR3 loop spans 13 amino acids. The germline V gene encodes CDR1 KGHSH and CDR2 LQKENI. V lost 6 bases and J 4 bases, leaving 10 bases between the germline ends. CDR3 region: CASSQAQYNEQFF. In nucleotides, the CDR3 is TGTGCCAGCTCCCAGGCACAGTACAATGAGCAGTTCTTC.

This clone has a count of ten or more. The chain has TRBV5-1 and TRBJ2-3; 9 bases line up with TRBD2. The V gene's germline CDR1 is SGHRS and CDR2 YFSETQ. The length of the CDR3 is 16 residues. With 2 bases clipped from V and 4 bases from J, the junction kept 8 bases outside the gene matches. CDR3 sequence: CASSLKTSGGPDTQYF. The CDR3 nucleotides are TGCGCCAGCAGCTTAAAGACTAGCGGCGGGCCAGATACGCAGTATTTT.

This clone was picked up many times. The genes are TRBV20-1 and TRBJ1-1, with no clear D. Trimming pared 6 bases from V and 1 base from J, leaving 6 bases between. The CDR3 is 11 residues long. The germline V gene has CDR1 DFQATT and CDR2 SNEGSKA (reference sequence). CDR3 nucleotide sequence: TGCAGTGCCACGGGGAACACTGAAGCTTTCTTT. Translation gives CSATGNTEAFF.

There are many counts of this clone. Written as DNA, the CDR3 is TGCAGCGCTCGGACCTACAATGAGCAGTTCTTC. Translating it yields CSARTYNEQFF. The chain has TRBV29-1 and TRBJ2-1; no clear D. Per the germline V gene, CDR1 is SQVTM and CDR2 is ANQGSEA. Trimming took 7 bases from V and 2 from J, leaving 6 bases between them. This CDR3 is built from 11 residues.

A word on this clone: A clone one base away is much larger, so this may be a read error. The V call is TRBV6-5, the J call TRBJ2-7; D is unclear. V dropped 3 bases and J dropped 10 bases, with 19 bases sitting between them. This CDR3 region has 14 residues. Germline lookup yields CDR1 MNHEY and CDR2 SVGAGI. CDR3 amino acids: CASSYRSGQDTQYF. As DNA, the CDR3 is TGTGCCAGCAGTTATAGGTCAGGTCAAGATACCCAGTACTTC.

For this clone: One base away lies a much larger clone, so this may be a sequencing read error. The chain couples TRBV20-1 to TRBJ2-7; 12 nucleotides match TRBD2. The V segment lost 6 bases and the J segment 7 bases; nucleotides outside the gene matches: 7. Germline loops: CDR1 DFQATT, CDR2 SNEGSKA (reference sequence). The CDR3 has 13 amino acids. In nucleotides, the CDR3 is TGCAGTGCCACTAGCGGGAGGTCTGGAGAGCAGTACTTC. It encodes CSATSGRSGEQYF.

Comments on this clone: This may be a read error, as it is one base from a much larger clone. V gene TRBV28 combines with J gene TRBJ1-2; D remains unclear. CDR1 is MDHEN and CDR2 is SYDVKM in the germline V gene. The CDR3 is 11 residues long. Trimming left V 10 bases short and J 8 bases short, with 14 bases between. CDR3 nucleotide sequence: TGTGCCATCGGGCCCCGAGAGGGCTACACCTTC. Translation: CAIGPREGYTF.

This clone was seen ten or more times. This rearrangement joins TRBV4-1 to TRBJ1-3, with D unresolved. The V gene lost 6 bases and the J gene lost 0 bases, with 3 bases spanning the gap. The CDR3 extends over 12 amino acids. Germline CDR1 reads MGHRA; CDR2 reads YSYEKL. Here the CDR3 reads CASRDSGNTIYF. CDR3 coding DNA: TGCGCCAGCAGGGACTCTGGAAACACCATATATTTT.

This clone has ten or more counts. The chain employs TRBV7-3 and TRBJ2-1, with TRBD2 matching over 8 bases. The CDR3 is made up of 14 amino acids. CDR1 and CDR2 (germline): SGHTA, FQGTGA. V lost 2 bases to trimming and J lost 9 bases; unmatched junction nucleotides: 6. CDR3 bases: TGTGCCAGCAGCTTAGCTAGCGGGTTGGGTGAGCAGTTCTTC. Its protein product is CASSLASGLGEQFF.